This TCR beta chain is drawn from a study of T cell responses to AZD1222 COVID-19 vaccine. This clone was seen once. The target antigen is unknown. Only in-frame clones appear in the TCRdb table, and some are missing; sequencing was by immunoSEQ multiplex PCR. The table shows 140,000 or so clones, with approximately 90% occurring only once. This CDR3 spans 15 amino acids. Germline CDR1 is SGHTA and CDR2 is FQGNSA. Trimming removed 5 bases at V and 4 bases at J, with 15 bases between. Overall study results and limits: Reports say nearly half of spike-specific TCRs go after unmutated variant regions. With dominance at 160-218 and 743-854, vaccine-associated CD4 TCRs spanned spike. Donors were largely white British and mainly female; clonal diversity was possibly underestimated. Without day 14 samples, only post-peak T cell repertoires were studied.

This chain joins TRBV7-2 and TRBJ1-5; D is perhaps TRBD1 (5 bases). The material sequenced was peripheral blood, taken on day 0 of AZD1222 vaccination. The sequence was obtained from an adult in good health. This CDR3 reads CASSPQVAGNQPQHF. The CDR3 DNA is TGTGCCAGCAGCCCACAGGTTGCGGGGAATCAGCCCCAGCATTTT.